One sample yielded the 31 T cell receptor beta chains listed below, sequenced in a study of shared clonotypes between healthy human individuals. Data came from immunoSEQ multiplex PCR; TCRdb stores just in-frame clones and leaves some out. The sample consists of 2.3 million or so clones, 85% to 95% of them appearing once. Sequenced input: naive CD4+ T cells from PBMCs. The subset here: CD45RA+ positively selected. These receptors originate from a man younger than 35 in good health. Some clones in this sample may be carry-over from other donors' samples.

V gene TRBV29-1 combines with J gene TRBJ1-2, with unresolved D. The length of the CDR3 is 13 residues. From germline, CDR1 is SQVTM and CDR2 ANQGSEA. The V gene lost 6 bases and the J gene lost 0 bases, with 11 bases spanning the gap. CDR3 nucleotide sequence: TGCAGCGTCGAACGTACAGCTAACTATGGCTACACCTTC. It codes for CSVERTANYGYTF.

CDR3 nucleotides: TGCGCCAGCAGCTTGAGGGCTTGGAACCAAGAGACCCAGTACTTC. It codes for CASSLRAWNQETQYF. The rearrangement joins TRBV5-1 to TRBJ2-5; D is uncertain. The V gene lost 1 base and the J gene lost 0 bases, with 10 bases spanning the gap. The CDR3 covers 15 residues. CDR1 is SGHRS, CDR2 YFSETQ, per germline. Using reference TRBV5-1 and TRBJ2-5 for the parts outside the CDR3, the full variable domain is KAGVTQTPRYLIKTRGQQVTLSCSPISGHRSVSWYQQTPGQGLQFLFEYFSETQRNKGNFPGRFSGRQFSNSRSEMNVSTLELGDSALYLCASSLRAWNQETQYFGPGTRLLVL.

The chain joins TRBV5-1 to TRBJ1-1, with TRBD1 identical over 7 bases. There are 13 residues in the CDR3. CDR1 SGHRS and CDR2 YFSETQ come from the germline V gene. The ends lost 0 bases at V and 8 bases at J; junction bases unmatched: 4. CDR3 nucleotide sequence: TGCGCCAGCAGCTTGGCCTTGACAGGGGAAGCTTTCTTT. The encoded protein is CASSLALTGEAFF.

The chain carries TRBV27 and TRBJ1-1; D not resolved. This CDR3 spans 15 amino acids. V lost 6 bases to trimming and J lost 1 base, with 15 bases between them. Germline CDR1 and CDR2: MNHEY and SMNVEV (reference sequence). Written as DNA, the CDR3 is TGTGCCAGCAGGCAATCAGGCGGTACGAACACTGAAGCTTTCTTT. Translating it yields CASRQSGGTNTEAFF.

This clone is a singleton in its sample. The V gene is TRBV11-2, the J gene TRBJ2-5, with D perhaps given as TRBD1 or TRBD2 (5 bases each). Trimming shortened V by 0 bases and J by 5 bases, and 13 bases separated the two germline ends. The V gene's germline CDR1 is SGHAT and CDR2 FQNNGV. The CDR3 runs to 15 residues. The CDR3 DNA sequence: TGTGCCAGCAGCTTAGAACTCAGGGACGTGGAGACCCAGTACTTC. Amino acid sequence: CASSLELRDVETQYF.

Concerning this clone: Other DNA sequences in the sample encode the same CDR3. The chain joins TRBV5-1 to TRBJ1-1; a possible D gene is TRBD1 (5 bases). The V end lost 4 bases, the J end lost 5 bases, and 12 bases lay between the germline ends. Germline-derived CDR1 and CDR2 are SGHRS and YFSETQ. The CDR3 runs 13 residues. CDR3 nucleotides: TGCGCCAGCAGCCCCCAGGGCGGGACTGAAGCTTTCTTT. Translating it yields CASSPQGGTEAFF.

The rearrangement joins TRBV6-5 to TRBJ1-1; a weak D match, TRBD1 (5 bases). The germline V gene encodes CDR1 MNHEY and CDR2 SVGAGI. V lost 5 bases and J 8 bases, leaving 12 bases between the germline ends. This CDR3 is 12 amino acids long. The DNA of the CDR3 is TGTGCCAGCAGTCAAGGGACGGTAGAAGCTTTCTTT. This sequence encodes CASSQGTVEAFF.

This clone has more than one count but fewer than ten. Within the sample, other DNA sequences also encode this same CDR3. The chain carries TRBV18 and TRBJ1-5; 11 nucleotides align to TRBD1. The V and J ends lost 3 bases and 2 bases, in that order; junction bases with no gene match: 0. This CDR3 comprises 15 residues. Germline V gene sequence: CDR1 KGHSH, CDR2 LQKENI. CDR3 loop: CASSPGQGGNQPQHF. The DNA of the CDR3 is TGTGCCAGCTCACCGGGACAGGGGGGCAATCAGCCCCAGCATTTT.

Concerning this clone: Other DNA sequences in this specimen translate into the identical CDR3. The gene calls are TRBV9 and TRBJ2-7, with TRBD2 matching 9 bases. Germline values: CDR1 SGDLS, CDR2 YYNGEE. The CDR3 contains 15 residues. Trimming took 0 bases from V and 3 from J; bases not matched to a gene: 4. The DNA of the CDR3 is TGTGCCAGCAGCGTAGGACTAGCGGAGGGCTACGAGCAGTACTTC. It encodes CASSVGLAEGYEQYF.

This chain connects TRBV5-1 to TRBJ2-5; 8 bases match TRBD1. J lost 0 bases, V lost 4 bases, and 14 bases had no gene match. The CDR3 spans 18 residues. The germline V gene encodes CDR1 SGHRS and CDR2 YFSETQ. The CDR3 DNA is TGCGCCAGCAGCCCGACCCGGACAGGGACCCCGTACCAAGAGACCCAGTACTTC. Translated, it gives CASSPTRTGTPYQETQYF.

The rearrangement uses TRBV28 and TRBJ2-7; D not certain. The germline gives CDR1 MDHEN, CDR2 SYDVKM. Trimming removed 7 bases at V and 4 bases at J, with 8 bases between. The CDR3 consists of 11 residues. CDR3 sequence (DNA): TGTGCCAGCACTAACCAGTACGAGCAGTACTTC. This translates into CASTNQYEQYF. The full variable domain, completed using reference TRBV28 and TRBJ2-7, is DVKVTQSSRYLVKRTGEKVFLECVQDMDHENMFWYRQDPGLGLRLIYFSYDVKMKEKGDIPEGYSVSREKKERFSLILESASTNQTSMYLCASTNQYEQYFGPGTRLTVT.

This sequence joins TRBV14 and TRBJ2-3; tentatively, D is TRBD1 or TRBD2 (6 bases each). The V gene lost 3 bases and the J gene lost 1 base, with 11 bases spanning the gap. The CDR3 runs 15 residues. The germline CDR1 and CDR2 sequences are SGHDN and FVKESK. CDR3 nucleotides: TGTGCCAGCAGCCATCCGGGGGCAGGCACAGATACGCAGTATTTT. Its translation: CASSHPGAGTDTQYF.

The rearrangement links TRBV18 to TRBJ2-7; D gene ambiguous. There are 14 residues in the CDR3. Germline loops: CDR1 KGHSH, CDR2 LQKENI. V dropped 6 bases and J dropped 3 bases, with 15 bases sitting between them. The chain's CDR3 is CASSWSTVDYEQYF. The CDR3 DNA reads TGTGCCAGCTCTTGGTCTACGGTGGACTACGAGCAGTACTTC.

The chain carries TRBV27 and TRBJ2-2; no clear D. V lost 5 bases and J lost 3, with 4 bases in between. The CDR3 totals 12 residues. Germline CDR1 reads MNHEY; CDR2 reads SMNVEV (reference sequence). The CDR3 region has the DNA TGTGCCAGCAGTCACGACACCGGGGAGCTGTTTTTT. It codes for CASSHDTGELFF.

For the CDR3, the DNA is TGTGCCATTCGGGGGGCACCGAACACCGGGGAGCTGTTTTTT. Its translation: CAIRGAPNTGELFF. This chain uses TRBV10-3 with TRBJ2-2, with D perhaps matching TRBD2 (7 bases). V dropped 9 bases and J dropped 0 bases, with 11 bases sitting between them. CDR1 and CDR2 from the germline V gene are ENHRY and SYGVKD. The CDR3 totals 14 residues.

V and J are TRBV9 and TRBJ2-7; TRBD2 might be the D (6 bases). V was clipped by 1 base and J by 7 bases, with 18 bases between them. This CDR3 is built from 15 residues. Germline V gene sequence: CDR1 SGDLS, CDR2 YYNGEE. The CDR3 nucleotides are TGTGCCAGCAGCGTATCAGGAGGGGAGTGGGGTGAGCAGTACTTC. This codes for CASSVSGGEWGEQYF. The full variable domain, with the rest looked up from reference TRBV9 and TRBJ2-7, is DSGVTQTPKHLITATGQRVTLRCSPRSGDLSVYWYQQSLDQGLQFLIQYYNGEERAKGNILERFSAQQFPDLHSELNLSSLELGDSALYFCASSVSGGEWGEQYFGPGTRLTVT.

V usage is TRBV5-1 and J usage is TRBJ1-2; D not certain. Germline V lookup: CDR1 SGHRS, CDR2 YFSETQ. This CDR3 has 11 amino acids. Trimming removed 7 bases at V and 7 bases at J, with 11 bases between. In DNA, the CDR3 is TGCGCCAGCCGTACCTTAGGTGGCTACACCTTC. It is translated as CASRTLGGYTF.

The chain combines TRBV29-1 with TRBJ1-4, with 11 bases aligning to TRBD1. There are 15 residues in the CDR3. Trimming took 7 bases from V and 4 from J; bases not matched to a gene: 8. Germline V gene data show CDR1 as SQVTM and CDR2 as ANQGSEA. This chain's CDR3 is CSGRTGGSFNEKLFF. The CDR3 region has the DNA TGCAGCGGACGGACAGGGGGCTCCTTTAATGAAAAACTGTTTTTT.

This clone was found once. This chain connects TRBV15 to TRBJ2-3, with 9 bases fitting TRBD2. Per the germline V gene, CDR1 is LNHNV and CDR2 is YYDKDF (reference sequence). The ends lost 3 bases at V and 5 bases at J; junction bases unmatched: 3. The CDR3 totals 14 residues. The CDR3 DNA reads as TGTGCCACCAGCAGGCGCGGGAGGGTAGATACGCAGTATTTT. It is translated as CATSRRGRVDTQYF.

This chain uses TRBV7-9 with TRBJ2-1, with no clear D. The CDR3 runs 15 residues. Between the trimmed V and J ends, which lost 5 bases and 0 bases, there was a span of 11 bases. Germline V CDR1 and CDR2: SEHNR, FQNEAQ (reference sequence). The CDR3 here is CASSRDSSSYNEQFF. As DNA, the CDR3 is TGTGCCAGCAGCCGCGACTCGAGCTCCTACAATGAGCAGTTCTTC.

CDR3 sequence: CASAPDSNQPQHF. The CDR3 coding sequence is TGTGCCAGCGCTCCAGATAGCAATCAGCCCCAGCATTTT. This rearrangement joins TRBV2 to TRBJ1-5; D is unresolved. The CDR3 spans 13 residues. The germline V and J ends were trimmed by 8 bases and 0 bases, with 8 bases remaining between them. In germline, CDR1 is SNHLY, CDR2 FYNNEI.

This clone was recorded once. The chain combines TRBV29-1 with TRBJ1-2; TRBD1 aligns across 10 bases. The germline CDR1 and CDR2 sequences are SQVTM and ANQGSEA. The CDR3 spans 15 residues. Trimming took 4 bases from V and 7 from J; bases not matched to a gene: 12. The CDR3 sequence is CSVGKYGQGGSGYTF. CDR3 in DNA: TGCAGCGTTGGAAAGTATGGACAGGGGGGGAGTGGCTACACCTTC.

The CDR3 spells CASSLMVGGGDTQYF. In DNA form, the CDR3 reads TGTGCCAGCAGCTTAATGGTAGGAGGGGGAGATACGCAGTATTTT. The gene calls are TRBV7-3 and TRBJ2-3; D is possibly TRBD1 or TRBD2 (6 bases each). V was cut by 1 base and J by 5 bases, with 13 bases left in between. The CDR3 runs 15 residues. Germline assignment: CDR1 SGHTA and CDR2 FQGTGA.

The gene calls are TRBV6-5 and TRBJ2-7; unclear D gene. The germline V gene encodes CDR1 MNHEY and CDR2 SVGAGI. The CDR3 is 12 residues long. V lost 0 bases and J lost 6, with 6 bases in between. CDR3 nucleotides: TGTGCCAGCAGTTACTCGCGGTCCGAGCAGTACTTC. The encoded protein is CASSYSRSEQYF.

J is TRBJ1-2 and V is TRBV27; D is uncertain. Looked up from germline, CDR1 is MNHEY and CDR2 is SMNVEV (reference sequence). Trimming stripped 5 bases from V and 4 bases from J, with 14 bases between. This CDR3 contains 14 residues. The CDR3 spells CASSPGPEVYGYTF. The CDR3 nucleotides are TGTGCCAGCAGTCCCGGGCCAGAAGTCTATGGCTACACCTTC.

This chain joins TRBV6-1 and TRBJ1-2; TRBD1 is a possible D gene (5 bases). Trimming took off 2 bases at V and 4 bases at J, with 14 bases between the two ends. The germline gives CDR1 MNHNS, CDR2 SASEGT. The CDR3 runs 15 residues. For the CDR3, the DNA is TGTGCCAGCAGTGAAAGATCTTGGGGGAGCTATGGCTACACCTTC. Amino acid sequence: CASSERSWGSYGYTF.

The V gene is TRBV7-3, the J gene TRBJ2-1; 8 positions agree with TRBD2. With 5 bases clipped from V and 5 bases from J, the junction kept 8 bases outside the gene matches. Germline-derived CDR1 and CDR2 are SGHTA and FQGTGA. This CDR3 is 15 amino acids long. The CDR3 sequence is CASSTGSGTNNEQFF. The CDR3, as DNA: TGTGCCAGCAGCACCGGTAGCGGGACTAACAATGAGCAGTTCTTC.

This clone was seen just once. Additional DNA sequences in this sample encode the identical CDR3. J is TRBJ2-7 and V is TRBV2, with 7 bases lining up with TRBD1. The CDR3 has 14 amino acids. Losses at the gene ends were 2 bases for V and 1 base for J; bases not matched to a gene: 2. Germline V lookup: CDR1 SNHLY, CDR2 FYNNEI. CDR3: CASSERGRSYEQYF. The CDR3 DNA reads TGTGCCAGCAGTGAAAGGGGGCGGTCCTACGAGCAGTACTTC.

Points on this clone: One end of the junction does not line up with germline, which may come from a read error. The rearrangement links TRBV5-1 to TRBJ2-1; D may correspond to TRBD1 or TRBD2 (5 bases each). Germline-derived CDR1 and CDR2 are SGHRS and YFSETQ. The CDR3 runs 15 residues. The CDR3: CASSSSPQGTAERFF. The CDR3 coding sequence is TGCGCCAGCAGCTCCTCACCACAAGGGACGGCCGAGCGGTTCTTC. Looking up the rest from reference TRBV5-1 and TRBJ2-1 gives the full variable domain: KAGVTQTPRYLIKTRGQQVTLSCSPISGHRSVSWYQQTPGQGLQFLFEYFSETQRNKGNFPGRFSGRQFSNSRSEMNVSTLELGDSALYLCASSSSPQGTAERFFGPGTRLTVL.

The genes are TRBV28 and TRBJ1-6; D not resolved. CDR3 length equals 14 residues. Deletions cut 5 bases from V and 10 bases from J, with 15 bases between. Germline lookup yields CDR1 MDHEN and CDR2 SYDVKM. The CDR3 protein is CASSTWTGKSPLHF. The DNA of the CDR3 is TGTGCCAGCAGTACCTGGACGGGGAAGTCACCCCTCCACTTT.

This clone was seen a single time. The chain links TRBV28 to TRBJ2-7, with a weak D call TRBD2 (6 bases). The CDR3 contains 15 residues. The germline gives CDR1 MDHEN, CDR2 SYDVKM. V was trimmed by 6 bases and J by 4 bases, leaving 19 bases between them. The CDR3 nucleotides read TGTGCCAGCAGCCCTTCTGGAGGGCTCATTTACGAGCAGTACTTC. This gives the protein CASSPSGGLIYEQYF.